This T cell receptor beta chain comes out of a study of T cells after posttransplantation cyclophosphamide (dated by TCRdb to the mid-2010s). Describing the broader study: Using TRB sequencing, the study followed how the T cell repertoire rebuilt after myeloablative bone marrow transplantation with posttransplantation cyclophosphamide given as GVHD prophylaxis. Samples from 30 to 45 PTCy-treated patients and 15 to 20 related bone marrow donors of those patients were subjected to antigen receptor sequencing. TRB sequencing was performed on blood from all 35 or so PTCy patients with 1-year posttransplant specimens. In 3 patients, up to 3 additional blood samples taken between 2 and 5.2 years after transplant also underwent TRB sequencing, as did pretransplant blood from several patients. Because TRA and TRB clonality correlated tightly in 10 or so samples, the subsequent TCR analyses were limited to TRB only. Public TRB sequences were queried against a database of over 3,500 sequences associated with responses to pathogens, tumor antigens, self-antigens and alloantigens.

The V end gives up 7 bases and the J end 7 bases, leaving 8 bases in the junction not matched to a gene. CDR1 and CDR2 are read off the germline V gene (reference sequence) as LNHDA and SQIVND. The CDR3 goes from the cysteine to the phenylalanine over 13 residues. The entry retains the CDR3 DNA only, 39 bases that are in frame from base 1. Related bone marrow donors provided peripheral blood samples on the day of marrow donation. Peripheral blood and bone marrow mononuclear cells were isolated by Ficoll-Hypaque density centrifugation and were cryopreserved. This clone came up many times. There is no known antigen for this receptor. Base qualities were left out, and no much larger clone turns up one base away. TRB sequencing was run on genomic DNA with either the immunoSEQ assay at survey resolution or the hsTCRB kit. Under the source paper's analysis protocol: The immunoSEQ software handled initial read processing, and the LymphoSeq R package was used for repertoire analyses. Clonality was calculated as 1 minus normalized Shannon entropy, and the Gini coefficient was also calculated for each TRB dataset. Phenotypes of unsorted samples were inferred by mapping TRB sequences from sorted subsets of the recipient or donor onto the same recipient's unsorted samples. As stored in TCRdb, this immuneACCESS dataset retains in-frame rearrangements with V and J assigned. A fraction of the clones does not appear; measured against another copy, unresolved V genes explain less than half of the discrepancy, and the remainder lacks a known reason. V and J calls and clone size follow that table, whereas D and trimming were derived from the DNA. In this sample the table shows tens of thousands of clones, and no singletons are among them. The ten top clones hold around 2.1% of the sample.

The paper as a whole reports these results and caveats: Donor-recipient similarity was low at 1-2 months but increased during the first year, and donor CD8+ memory clones often dominated later blood repertoires. The TRB repertoires of T cells infiltrating skin or the GI tract showed only limited overlap with the TRB repertoires found in blood. Across approximately 41 patients, TRB clonality was highly associated with recipient CMV seropositivity and CMV reactivation, and PTCy diversity was similar to diversity in CNI/methotrexate controls.

This receptor was identified in a man in his forties in good health, CMV-negative, and a related stem cell transplant donor. The sample consisted of PBMCs. The V gene is TRBV19 and the J gene is TRBJ1-2; TRBD1 matches 8 bases in the middle. For the CDR3, the sequence is CASTLDRAIGYTF. In nucleotide form, the sequence is TGTGCCAGTACCCTGGACAGGGCAATTGGCTACACCTTC. Supplemented by the reference TRBV19 and TRBJ1-2 proteins around the CDR3, the complete variable domain is DGGITQSPKYLFRKEGQNVTLSCEQNLNHDAMYWYRQDPGQGLRLIYYSQIVNDFQKGDIAEGYSVSREKKESFPLTVTSAQKNPTAFYLCASTLDRAIGYTFGSGTRLTVV.